This record looks at one T cell receptor beta chain sequence and its context. This entry belongs to a study of shared clonotypes between healthy human individuals. Germline lookup yields CDR1 SGHTS and CDR2 YDEGEE. This CDR3 region has 13 residues. Unmatched junction bases numbered 4, after V lost 5 bases and J lost 7 bases. Assay: immunoSEQ multiplex PCR; the TCRdb copy retains only in-frame clones and omits some. The table includes millions of clones, around 90% detected once. The V call is TRBV5-8, the J call TRBJ1-4; 8 nucleotides align to TRBD1. The source material was naive CD4+ T cells sorted from blood. Subset given: CD45RA+ positively selected. The sequence came from a man between 18 and 35 years old in good health. CDR3 loop: CASRRTGTEKLFF. For the CDR3, the DNA is TGTGCCAGCAGGCGGACAGGGACTGAAAAACTGTTTTTT.